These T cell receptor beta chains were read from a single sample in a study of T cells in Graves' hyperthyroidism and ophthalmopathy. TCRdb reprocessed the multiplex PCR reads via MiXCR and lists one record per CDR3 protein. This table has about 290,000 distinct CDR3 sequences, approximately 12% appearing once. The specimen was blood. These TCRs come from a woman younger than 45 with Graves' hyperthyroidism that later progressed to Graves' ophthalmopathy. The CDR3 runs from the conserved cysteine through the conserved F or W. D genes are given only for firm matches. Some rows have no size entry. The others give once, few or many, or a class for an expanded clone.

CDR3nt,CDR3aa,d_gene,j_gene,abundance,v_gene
TGTGCCAGCAGTTACAGAGGACTAGGGACTAGCGGGAGGGGGCGCACAGATACGCAGTATTTT,CASSYRGLGTSGRGRTDTQYF,TRBD2,TRBJ2-3,many,TRBV6-1
TGTGCCAGCAGACGTCCGGGGGGTAGCAATCAGCCCCAGCATTTT,CASRRPGGSNQPQHF,NA,TRBJ1-5,NA,TRBV28
TGTGCCAGCAGTCCGGGGACTAGCGAATGGACCGGGGAGCTGTTTTTT,CASSPGTSEWTGELFF,TRBD2,TRBJ2-2,many,TRBV2
TGTGCCAGCAGCGTAACGCAGGGAGGGAACACTGAAGCTTTCTTT,CASSVTQGGNTEAFF,NA,TRBJ1-1,many,TRBV9
TGTGCCAGCAGCTACAGGGGCGCTCAGGATTCACCCCTCCACTTT,CASSYRGAQDSPLHF,TRBD1,TRBJ1-6,many,TRBV7-2
TGTGCCAGCTCACCACCGTCTAGCGGGAGGAACACCGGGGAGCTGTTTTTT,CASSPPSSGRNTGELFF,TRBD2,TRBJ2-2,few,TRBV18
TGTGCCAGCAGTCCCGACAGGGGGGGCACAGATACGCAGTATTTT,CASSPDRGGTDTQYF,TRBD1,TRBJ2-3,many,TRBV27
TGTGCCAGCAGCTGGGAGGGGAGCACAGATACGCAGTATTTT,CASSWEGSTDTQYF,TRBD2,TRBJ2-3,few,TRBV7-9
TGTGCCAGCAGCTTAAGCTTTCTAAGGGGGGGCGAACTGGTGGGTGGACGTCCGAACACTGAAGCTTTCTTT,CASSLSFLRGGELVGGRPNTEAFF,NA,TRBJ1-1,few,TRBV7-9
TGTGCCAGCAGCTTGGCCGGGGACCCGGAAGCTGAAGCTTTCTTT,CASSLAGDPEAEAFF,NA,TRBJ1-1,NA,TRBV13
TGTGCCAGCAGCCCCTACGTACGGGAGTACAATGAGCAGTTCTTC,CASSPYVREYNEQFF,NA,TRBJ2-1,many,TRBV28
TGTGCCAGCAGCTTAGTCCTAACGGGGGACTTTGGTGAGCAGTTCTTC,CASSLVLTGDFGEQFF,NA,TRBJ2-1,many,TRBV13
TGTGCCAGCAGCTCGACAGGGAGTAGCCACGAGCAGTACTTC,CASSSTGSSHEQYF,TRBD1,TRBJ2-7,many,TRBV3-1
TGCGCCAGCAGCTTGGCCCGACAGGGAGGTCAATACGAGCAGTACTTC,CASSLARQGGQYEQYF,NA,TRBJ2-7,NA,TRBV5-1
TGTGCCATCAGTGAGCCTGGGTTGGCCGGGGAGCTGTTTTTT,CAISEPGLAGELFF,NA,TRBJ2-2,many,TRBV10-3
TGTGCCTGGAGTGGGAGACAGTCGGCCCAGTACTTC,CAWSGRQSAQYF,NA,TRBJ2-5,many,TRBV30
TGTGCCAGCAGACTACGACTAGCGGGCACCTACGTGGATACGCAGTATTTT,CASRLRLAGTYVDTQYF,TRBD2,TRBJ2-3,many,TRBV6-1
TGTGCCAGAGGACAGGGGTACGAGCAGTACTTC,CARGQGYEQYF,TRBD1,TRBJ2-7,many,TRBV2
TGTGCCTGGAGTCTCACTCTCGATCAGGGCGATGAGCAGTTCTTC,CAWSLTLDQGDEQFF,NA,TRBJ2-1,many,TRBV30
TGTGCCAGCAGCCCGACGCGGTGGGACAATGAGCAGTTCTTC,CASSPTRWDNEQFF,NA,TRBJ2-1,NA,TRBV14
TGTGCCAGCAGTGTAGGGACTAGCGGGAGAACAGATACGCAGTATTTT,CASSVGTSGRTDTQYF,TRBD2,TRBJ2-3,NA,TRBV25-1
TGTGCCAGCAGTTTGAGAATATTGTACGAGCAGTACTTC,CASSLRILYEQYF,NA,TRBJ2-7,many,TRBV28
TGTGCCAGCAGCGTATACCCAGGGGGTAAAGGCTACACCTTC,CASSVYPGGKGYTF,TRBD1,TRBJ1-2,NA,TRBV14
TGCGCCAGCAGCCGTGGGGGACTAGCGGGGGCTCGTGAGCAGTACTTC,CASSRGGLAGAREQYF,TRBD2,TRBJ2-7,NA,TRBV4-3
TGTGCCAGCAGTTACCTAGCGGGAGTGAGCAATGAGCAGTTCTTC,CASSYLAGVSNEQFF,TRBD2,TRBJ2-1,many,TRBV6-2/TRBV6-3
TGCAGTGCTCAACTCCTAGCGGGAGTGCAAGAGACCCAGTACTTC,CSAQLLAGVQETQYF,TRBD2,TRBJ2-5,many,TRBV20-1
TGTGCCAGCAGTTACGGACAGCCAAGGAATGGCTACACCTTC,CASSYGQPRNGYTF,NA,TRBJ1-2,many,TRBV6-2/TRBV6-3
TGTGCCAGCAGCTTAGACGATGGACTAGCCGCCTACAATGAGCAGTTCTTC,CASSLDDGLAAYNEQFF,TRBD2,TRBJ2-1,many,TRBV7-6
TGTGCCAGCAGTCACGGACTAGCGGGAGGCGAGACCCAGTACTTC,CASSHGLAGGETQYF,TRBD2,TRBJ2-5,many,TRBV27
TGCAGTGCTAGTCTGAACACTGAAGCTTTCTTT,CSASLNTEAFF,NA,TRBJ1-1,many,TRBV20-1
TGTGCCACCAGTGAAGCCGGGACAGGGAAAGAAAAACTGTTTTTT,CATSEAGTGKEKLFF,TRBD1,TRBJ1-4,few,TRBV24-1
TGCGCCAGCAGTGACACGGGTTGGACAGATACGCAGTATTTT,CASSDTGWTDTQYF,NA,TRBJ2-3,NA,TRBV10-2
TGCAGTGCGCCCCAGGACGGCACAGATACGCAGTATTTT,CSAPQDGTDTQYF,NA,TRBJ2-3,many,TRBV20-1
TGTGCCAGCAGTGAAACTCCGGGACAGGACTACGAGCAGTACTTC,CASSETPGQDYEQYF,TRBD1,TRBJ2-7,many,TRBV2
TGTGCCAGTAGTATAGAGTGGCAGGGGGCGAGCGAGCAGTACTTC,CASSIEWQGASEQYF,TRBD1,TRBJ2-7,NA,TRBV19
TGTGCCAGCTCTACGGGGCTAGCGGGCTACGAGCAGTACTTC,CASSTGLAGYEQYF,TRBD2,TRBJ2-7,many,TRBV28
TGCGCCAGCAGCTTGTTGCAGGATACGCAGTATTTT,CASSLLQDTQYF,NA,TRBJ2-3,few,TRBV5-1
TGCAGCGTTGCTCGGGGCCCCAAGGGGCAGTTCTTC,CSVARGPKGQFF,NA,TRBJ2-1,few,TRBV29-1
TGTGCCAGCAGTTCTGGACTAGCGGGAGGATACTACAATGAGCAGTTCTTC,CASSSGLAGGYYNEQFF,TRBD2,TRBJ2-1,NA,TRBV6-1
TGCGCCAGCGTGGCAGGGCCCCTTCGGCCCCAGCATTTT,CASVAGPLRPQHF,NA,TRBJ1-5,NA,TRBV10-2
TGTGCCAGCTCACCCGAACTCGGACACACTGAAGCTTTCTTT,CASSPELGHTEAFF,NA,TRBJ1-1,many,TRBV18
TGTGCCAGTTCCGGACAGGGGGTCTACAATGAGCAGTTCTTC,CASSGQGVYNEQFF,TRBD1,TRBJ2-1,few,TRBV9
TGTGCCAGGTCCGGGACAGGGTTGGATGAGCAGTTCTTC,CARSGTGLDEQFF,TRBD1,TRBJ2-1,many,TRBV27
TGTGCCAGCAGTGTAGCGGGGTCCTACGAGCAGTACTTC,CASSVAGSYEQYF,TRBD2,TRBJ2-7,many,TRBV12-3/TRBV12-4
TGTGCCAGCAGCTTAAGACGGGGGGCAGATACGCAGTATTTT,CASSLRRGADTQYF,TRBD2,TRBJ2-3,NA,TRBV7-3
TGCGCCAGCAGCACCCGAGGCGGCGGGAGGGCCTTCTTAGAGACCCAGTACTTC,CASSTRGGGRAFLETQYF,TRBD2,TRBJ2-5,NA,TRBV5-1
TGTGCCAGCAGCCGTGGAGTAGCGGGAAAGGGGACAGATACGCAGTATTTT,CASSRGVAGKGTDTQYF,TRBD2,TRBJ2-3,many,TRBV27
TGTGCCAGCAGCCAAGGACGGATCCAAGAGACCCAGTACTTC,CASSQGRIQETQYF,NA,TRBJ2-5,many,TRBV7-2
TGTGCCAGCAGTCAATATACAGGGACTGAAGCTTTCTTT,CASSQYTGTEAFF,NA,TRBJ1-1,NA,TRBV6-1
TGTGCCAGCAGCCGGACTAGCGGGATTTACAATGAGCAGTACTTC,CASSRTSGIYNEQYF,TRBD2,TRBJ2-7,NA,TRBV5-4
TGTGCCTGGAGTGTGGGCCCTGGAAACACCATATATTTT,CAWSVGPGNTIYF,NA,TRBJ1-3,many,TRBV30
TGTGCCACCGGTGGGCCCCATGGAAATGAGCAGTTCTTC,CATGGPHGNEQFF,NA,TRBJ2-1,many,TRBV15
TGTGCCAGCAGCTCCCAGCCCTCTAGCGGGAGGTACAATGAGCAGTTCTTC,CASSSQPSSGRYNEQFF,TRBD2,TRBJ2-1,many,TRBV7-2
TGTGCCATCCAACCGGGAGGCAGGAATGAGCAGTTCTTC,CAIQPGGRNEQFF,TRBD2,TRBJ2-1,many,TRBV10-3
TGTGCCAGCAGCCAGGGCAACGGGTTCTCTGGGGCCAACGTCCTGACTTTC,CASSQGNGFSGANVLTF,NA,TRBJ2-6,few,TRBV3-1
TGTGCCAGTAGTAACGGGCCCAATCAGCCCCAGCATTTT,CASSNGPNQPQHF,NA,TRBJ1-5,many,TRBV19
TGTGCCAGCAGCTTAGGCCGGGGAGGGGGCGCAGATACGCAGTATTTT,CASSLGRGGGADTQYF,NA,TRBJ2-3,many,TRBV13